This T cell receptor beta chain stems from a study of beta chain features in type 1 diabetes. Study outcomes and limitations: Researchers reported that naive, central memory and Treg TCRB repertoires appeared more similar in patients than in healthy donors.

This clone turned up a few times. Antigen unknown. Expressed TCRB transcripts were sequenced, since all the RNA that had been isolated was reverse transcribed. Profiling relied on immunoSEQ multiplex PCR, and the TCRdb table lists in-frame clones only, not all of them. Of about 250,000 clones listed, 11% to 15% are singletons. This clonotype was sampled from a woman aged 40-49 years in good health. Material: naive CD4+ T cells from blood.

CDR3 sequence (DNA): TGTGCCAGCAGAATGACTAGGACCTACAATGAGCAGTTCTTC. Its protein product is CASRMTRTYNEQFF. The genes are TRBV27 and TRBJ2-1, with D tentatively TRBD2 (6 bases). Germline CDR1 reads MNHEY; CDR2 reads SMNVEV (reference sequence). CDR3 length: 14 amino acids. V shed 6 bases and J shed 2 bases, with 11 bases lying between them.